The clone carrying this T cell receptor beta chain was seen a few times. Its specificity is unknown. Since all of the isolated RNA was reverse transcribed, expressed TCRB transcripts were what got sequenced. Some clones are missing from TCRdb's copy, which holds only in-frame ones; the method was immunoSEQ multiplex PCR. Altogether roughly 370,000 clones are present, about 14% being singletons, with the ten largest covering roughly 0.038%. This sample is drawn from a study of beta chain features in type 1 diabetes. Whole-study results and caveats: The naive, central memory and Treg TCRB repertoires showed an apparent similarity that was greater among patients than among healthy donors. Moderately but significantly shorter TCRB CDR3s were found in Type 1 diabetes patients in all four CD4+ subsets.

This sequence originates from a man aged 25 to 40 in good health. The sample was naive CD4+ T cells from blood.

CDR3 loop: CASAAPIGGSDTQYF. DNA for the CDR3: TGCGCCAGCGCAGCCCCCATAGGAGGGTCAGATACGCAGTATTTT. The rearrangement links TRBV5-1 to TRBJ2-3, with TRBD2 as a possible D gene (6 bases). Per the germline V gene, CDR1 is SGHRS and CDR2 is YFSETQ. The CDR3 is 15 residues long. The V end was cut by 7 bases, the J end by 4 bases, with 19 bases between. The full variable domain, rest sourced from reference TRBV5-1 and TRBJ2-3, is KAGVTQTPRYLIKTRGQQVTLSCSPISGHRSVSWYQQTPGQGLQFLFEYFSETQRNKGNFPGRFSGRQFSNSRSEMNVSTLELGDSALYLCASAAPIGGSDTQYFGPGTRLTVL.